Presented here are 21 T cell receptor beta chains from one specimen sequenced in a study of blood T cell repertoires in COVID-19. TCRdb's table, derived via immunoSEQ multiplex PCR, lists solely in-frame clones and lacks some. The top ten hold approximately 1.5% of the sample, which has about 330,000 clones, around 86% seen once. The sequenced sample was peripheral blood. The receptor source for this set is a woman aged 45-59 years with acute or convalescent COVID-19.

The CDR3 DNA follows: TGTGCCAGCAGTTTATCGTACGGGAACTCCTACAATGAGCAGTTCTTC. This encodes CASSLSYGNSYNEQFF. This chain joins TRBV27 and TRBJ2-1, with D tentatively TRBD2 (5 bases). The CDR3 runs 16 residues. Per the germline V gene, CDR1 is MNHEY and CDR2 is SMNVEV (reference sequence). V was cut by 0 bases and J by 0 bases, with 9 bases left in between.

The chain carries TRBV10-3 and TRBJ2-7; a weak D match, TRBD1 (6 bases). The V end lost 7 bases, the J end lost 0 bases, and 16 bases lay between the germline ends. CDR3 length: 15 residues. Germline loops: CDR1 ENHRY, CDR2 SYGVKD. DNA for the CDR3: TGTGCCATCACCAACCTCCAGGGGAGCTCCTACGAGCAGTACTTC. Translation gives CAITNLQGSSYEQYF.

The genes are TRBV7-2 and TRBJ2-3, with a tentative D call TRBD2 (6 bases). Trimming took 2 bases from V and 1 from J, leaving 10 bases between them. This CDR3 region has 15 residues. Per the germline V gene, CDR1 is SGHTA and CDR2 is FQGNSA. CDR3 bases: TGTGCCAGCAGCTTAATCGGGAGTGGCACAGATACGCAGTATTTT. Protein sequence: CASSLIGSGTDTQYF.

V gene TRBV9 combines with J gene TRBJ2-1, with TRBD2 matching over 10 bases. This CDR3 spans 15 amino acids. Trimming at V came to 4 bases and at J to 7 bases, leaving 8 bases not matched to a gene. Looked up from germline, CDR1 is SGDLS and CDR2 is YYNGEE. The DNA of the CDR3 is TGTGCCAGCAGCACCACAGCGGGAGGGCCGAATGAGCAGTTCTTC. This sequence encodes CASSTTAGGPNEQFF.

The chain employs TRBV4-1 and TRBJ2-1; D uncertain. This CDR3 region has 15 residues. Trimming stripped 2 bases from V and 0 bases from J, with 8 bases between. CDR1 MGHRA and CDR2 YSYEKL come from the germline V gene. The CDR3 DNA reads as TGCGCCAGCAGCCAAACCCCTAGCTCCTACAATGAGCAGTTCTTC. It yields the protein CASSQTPSSYNEQFF.

V is TRBV2 and J is TRBJ1-5; tentatively, D is TRBD1 (6 bases). Germline V gives CDR1 SNHLY, CDR2 FYNNEI. V lost 3 bases, J lost 7 bases, and 13 bases lay in between. This CDR3 has 14 residues. The CDR3 loop reads CASSEDSLGQPQHF. The CDR3 DNA is TGTGCCAGCAGTGAGGACAGCCTCGGACAGCCCCAGCATTTT.

This sequence joins TRBV9 and TRBJ2-7, with 7 bases aligning to TRBD2. V was pared by 0 bases and J by 5 bases, with 8 bases of the junction left unmatched. Germline CDR1 is SGDLS and CDR2 is YYNGEE. There are 15 residues in the CDR3. DNA of the CDR3: TGTGCCAGCAGCGTAGACGGCGGGAGAGTCCACGAGCAGTACTTC. This encodes CASSVDGGRVHEQYF. The whole variable domain, remainder taken from reference TRBV9 and TRBJ2-7, is DSGVTQTPKHLITATGQRVTLRCSPRSGDLSVYWYQQSLDQGLQFLIQYYNGEERAKGNILERFSAQQFPDLHSELNLSSLELGDSALYFCASSVDGGRVHEQYFGPGTRLTVT.

J is TRBJ1-2 and V is TRBV7-2; D gene unclear. Trimming left V 3 bases short and J 2 bases short, with 13 bases between. CDR3 size: 15 residues. Germline V gene lookup returns CDR1 SGHTA and CDR2 FQGNSA. The CDR3 reads CASSFRPRPNYGYTF. The DNA for the CDR3 is TGTGCCAGCAGCTTTCGGCCCAGGCCAAACTATGGCTACACCTTC.

For the CDR3, the DNA is TGTGCCAGCTCACGGACTAGCGGGAGGGTTCAAGAGACCCAGTACTTC. Translated, it gives CASSRTSGRVQETQYF. The V call is TRBV18, the J call TRBJ2-5; 15 nucleotides match TRBD2. Germline CDR1 is KGHSH and CDR2 is LQKENI. J lost 2 bases, V lost 4 bases, and 2 bases had no gene match. This CDR3 spans 16 amino acids.

The V call is TRBV5-1, the J call TRBJ1-1; D may be TRBD1 (5 bases). The CDR3 has 14 residues. The V end was cut by 0 bases, the J end by 3 bases, with 9 bases between. Germline V gene data show CDR1 as SGHRS and CDR2 as YFSETQ. The CDR3 loop reads CASSLGQTDTEAFF. CDR3 DNA: TGCGCCAGCAGCTTGGGACAGACCGACACTGAAGCTTTCTTT.

The J gene is TRBJ2-3, the V gene TRBV28; TRBD2 agrees at 9 bases. This CDR3 is built from 16 residues. Germline CDR1 and CDR2: MDHEN and SYDVKM. V lost 5 bases and J lost 4; bases outside the gene matches: 10. The CDR3 nucleotides read TGTGCCAGCAGTAAATCAAGGCTAGCGGGGTCAGATACGCAGTATTTT. This gives the protein CASSKSRLAGSDTQYF.

This chain joins TRBV3-1 (or the pseudogene TRBV3-2) and TRBJ2-4; perhaps TRBD2 as D (6 bases). The V end was cut by 2 bases, the J end by 0 bases, with 14 bases between. Germline CDR1 is LGHDT and CDR2 is YNNKEL (reference sequence). The CDR3 length is 17 residues. The CDR3 reads CASSQSFRRAAKNIQYF. The CDR3 nucleotides are TGTGCCAGCAGCCAATCTTTTCGGAGGGCAGCCAAAAACATTCAGTACTTC.

The J gene is TRBJ2-1, the V gene TRBV28; the match to TRBD2 covers 10 bases. The CDR3 extends over 16 amino acids. Losses at the gene ends were 7 bases for V and 8 bases for J; bases not matched to a gene: 14. Germline V lookup: CDR1 MDHEN, CDR2 SYDVKM. The CDR3 nucleotides read TGTGCCAGCACTGTAAGGGAACTAGCGGGAAAGGATGAGCAGTTCTTC. Translated: CASTVRELAGKDEQFF.

The chain links TRBV7-2 to TRBJ2-1; D is uncertain. The CDR3 has 15 amino acids. CDR1 is SGHTA, CDR2 FQGNSA, per germline. V was cut by 5 bases and J by 4 bases, with 15 bases left in between. As DNA, the CDR3 is TGTGCCAGCAGCCTGCAAACGTTAGTATACAATGAGCAGTTCTTC. Protein product: CASSLQTLVYNEQFF.

This chain links TRBV7-9 with TRBJ1-2; 9 bases agree with TRBD1. CDR1 SEHNR and CDR2 FQNEAQ come from the germline V gene (reference sequence). Trimming removed 5 bases from V and 2 bases from J; junction bases left unmatched: 18. CDR3 size: 19 residues. The CDR3 region has the DNA TGTGCCAGCAGCCCAAGGGAAGGGACAGGGCTAGAGACGAACTATGGCTACACCTTC. The encoded protein is CASSPREGTGLETNYGYTF.

This clone has just one count. The rearrangement joins TRBV5-1 to TRBJ2-3; the match to TRBD2 covers 7 bases. The CDR3 contains 14 residues. The J segment lost 1 base and the V segment lost 2 bases, leaving 1 base of the junction unmatched. The germline gives CDR1 SGHRS, CDR2 YFSETQ. CDR3 protein: CASSFLAGTDTQYF. CDR3 nucleotides: TGCGCCAGCAGCTTTCTAGCGGGCACAGATACGCAGTATTTT.

The chain joins TRBV7-9 to TRBJ2-7, with a tentative D call TRBD1 (6 bases). CDR1 SEHNR and CDR2 FQNEAQ come from the germline V gene (reference sequence). Trimming cost V 5 bases and J 6 bases, with 14 bases left between them. This CDR3 has 13 residues. This CDR3 reads CASSRGQSGEQYF. The CDR3 DNA reads TGTGCCAGCAGCCGAGGACAGTCGGGCGAGCAGTACTTC.

The gene calls are TRBV9 and TRBJ2-5; D is perhaps TRBD1 (6 bases). Trimming took 0 bases from V and 7 from J, leaving 16 bases between them. CDR1 and CDR2 (germline): SGDLS, YYNGEE. CDR3 length: 15 residues. Here the CDR3 reads CASSVGVGAPGTQYF. DNA for the CDR3: TGTGCCAGCAGCGTAGGAGTGGGGGCCCCAGGGACCCAGTACTTC. Together with reference TRBV9 and TRBJ2-5, the CDR3 gives the full variable domain: DSGVTQTPKHLITATGQRVTLRCSPRSGDLSVYWYQQSLDQGLQFLIQYYNGEERAKGNILERFSAQQFPDLHSELNLSSLELGDSALYFCASSVGVGAPGTQYFGPGTRLLVL.

CDR3 residues: CASSQDLNQPQHF. CDR3 coding DNA: TGTGCCAGCAGCCAAGACCTAAATCAGCCCCAGCATTTT. The chain recombines TRBV4-2 with TRBJ1-5; D is undetermined. V was shortened by 0 bases and J by 4 bases, with 4 bases between the two germline ends. This CDR3 spans 13 amino acids. Germline CDR1 reads LGHNA; CDR2 reads YNFKEQ.

V usage is TRBV28 and J usage is TRBJ2-1; TRBD1 matches at 8 bases. J lost 7 bases, V lost 4 bases, and 9 bases had no gene match. The CDR3 has 15 residues. Germline values: CDR1 MDHEN, CDR2 SYDVKM. The CDR3 DNA reads TGTGCCAGCAGTTCCTTGGACAGGGAGTCAAATGAGCAGTTCTTC. Its translation: CASSSLDRESNEQFF.

This rearrangement joins TRBV9 to TRBJ2-1; 13 nucleotides align to TRBD2. There are 17 residues in the CDR3. Per the germline V gene, CDR1 is SGDLS and CDR2 is YYNGEE. Unmatched junction bases numbered 12, after V lost 3 bases and J lost 9 bases. The CDR3 region has the DNA TGTGCCAGCAGCGCTCGCACCGGGACTAGCGGGATAGTTGAGCAGTTCTTC. Residues: CASSARTGTSGIVEQFF.